This T cell receptor (beta chain) was documented in a study of CD8+CD57+ T cells in acquired aplastic anemia. Across the study: Sorted CD4+ and CD8+ cells yielded DNA averaging around 3.5 ug. Study-wide results and caveats: In CD8+ cells, Simpson's diversity showed no significant difference between patients and controls. Patients and controls shared nearly 30 CD8+ CDR3 sequences, which appeared highly expressed in patients and within their immunodominant clones.

CDR3 length equals 15 residues. The germline V gene has CDR1 SGHAT and CDR2 FQNNGV. Trimming removed 1 base from V and 4 bases from J, with 13 bases in between. Researchers used genomic DNA as the template to profile TCR beta VDJ and CDR3. Each CDR3 protein gets one entry after TCRdb re-called the reads with MiXCR. In the table there are around 160,000 distinct CDR3 sequences, 45% to 55% of which are singletons. This clonotype was detected a few times. The antigen is unknown. Whoever was chosen for sequencing had shown CD8+CD57+ cell expansion by flow cytometry. Every patient had severe acquired aplastic anemia.

Sequenced: sorted CD4+, CD8+, or CD8+CD57+ T cells (not recorded which) from PBMCs. The receptor was isolated from a human donor with aplastic anemia. This chain uses TRBV11-2 with TRBJ1-2; possible D gene TRBD1, 6 bases. The CDR3 is CASSLVSGAGYGYTF. For the CDR3, the DNA is TGTGCCAGCAGCTTAGTATCAGGGGCTGGCTATGGCTACACCTTC.